The rows below give T cell receptor beta chains drawn from one sample of a study of cytomegalovirus exposure and HLA in healthy donors. Profiled with immunoSEQ multiplex PCR; TCRdb holds only in-frame clones, not every one. The sample yields about 200,000 clones, approximately 82% seen once. The sequencing sample was made of PBMCs. The receptors shown here come from a young woman in good health and CMV-seronegative. The CDR3 runs from the conserved cysteine through the conserved F or W. The D gene is left open where the match is weak. Clone size appears in some rows only: once, few, many, or a class for an expanded clone.

clone size: many; D gene: TRBD1; J gene: TRBJ1-1; V gene: TRBV7-6; CDR3 DNA: TGTGCCAGCACCCTAATGGGGGAGGGGGCTTTCAGCTCGAACACTGAAGCTTTCTTT; CDR3 protein: CASTLMGEGAFSSNTEAFF
clone size: -; D gene: -; J gene: TRBJ1-1; V gene: TRBV27; CDR3 DNA: TGTGCCAGCAGTCCCGGGAGCCACACTGAAGCTTTCTTT; CDR3 protein: CASSPGSHTEAFF
clone size: -; D gene: -; J gene: TRBJ2-6; V gene: TRBV27; CDR3 DNA: TGTGCCAGCAGTTCCTCTGGGGCCAACGTCCTGACTTTC; CDR3 protein: CASSSSGANVLTF
clone size: many; D gene: -; J gene: TRBJ1-2; V gene: TRBV29-1; CDR3 DNA: TGCAGCGTTGAAGAGTGGGACGGGGCTTGGTGGGGCTACACCTTC; CDR3 protein: CSVEEWDGAWWGYTF
clone size: -; D gene: TRBD2; J gene: TRBJ2-1; V gene: TRBV6-1; CDR3 DNA: TGTGCCAGCATTTTAGCGGGAGGGTTAGTTGATGAGCAGTTCTTC; CDR3 protein: CASILAGGLVDEQFF
clone size: -; D gene: TRBD1; J gene: TRBJ2-4; V gene: TRBV15; CDR3 DNA: TGTGCCACCAGCCGAGACAGGGGTGGAAACATTCAGTACTTC; CDR3 protein: CATSRDRGGNIQYF
clone size: -; D gene: -; J gene: TRBJ2-3; V gene: TRBV6-1; CDR3 DNA: TGTGCCAGCAGTGAAATGCTCCGCCGGGGGACGCAGTATTTT; CDR3 protein: CASSEMLRRGTQYF
clone size: -; D gene: -; J gene: TRBJ1-3; V gene: TRBV27; CDR3 DNA: TGTGCCAGCAGTTCCCTAGGTCGAGCCCGAGGGGCTGGAAACACCATATATTTT; CDR3 protein: CASSSLGRARGAGNTIYF
clone size: -; D gene: TRBD2; J gene: TRBJ2-1; V gene: TRBV5-1; CDR3 DNA: TGCGCCAGCAGCTTGACGACGAGCGGGGGCTCCTACAATGAGCAGTTCTTC; CDR3 protein: CASSLTTSGGSYNEQFF
clone size: -; D gene: TRBD1; J gene: TRBJ2-7; V gene: TRBV7-9; CDR3 DNA: TGTGCCAGCAGCTTCGGGACAGGGGAACGGCAGTACTTC; CDR3 protein: CASSFGTGERQYF
clone size: -; D gene: TRBD1; J gene: TRBJ1-2; V gene: TRBV18; CDR3 DNA: TGTGCCAGCTCACCGGGGGACAGGGGAACGGATGGCTACACCTTC; CDR3 protein: CASSPGDRGTDGYTF
clone size: -; D gene: -; J gene: TRBJ2-2; V gene: TRBV21-1; CDR3 DNA: TGTGCCAGCAGCAAGGGCGAGCGGGAGAACACCGGGGAGCTGTTTTTT; CDR3 protein: CASSKGERENTGELFF
clone size: -; D gene: -; J gene: TRBJ2-2; V gene: TRBV19; CDR3 DNA: TGTGCCAGTACCCAACTAGGAGGTTCCGGGGAGCTGTTTTTT; CDR3 protein: CASTQLGGSGELFF
clone size: -; D gene: TRBD1; J gene: TRBJ1-2; V gene: TRBV18; CDR3 DNA: TGTGCCAGCTCACCGTGGACAGGGGGAGAGAATGGCTACACCTTC; CDR3 protein: CASSPWTGGENGYTF
clone size: -; D gene: -; J gene: TRBJ1-5; V gene: TRBV30; CDR3 DNA: TGTGCCTGGACCAAAGGGGGTTACAATCAGCCCCAGCATTTT; CDR3 protein: CAWTKGGYNQPQHF
clone size: -; D gene: -; J gene: TRBJ2-3; V gene: TRBV30; CDR3 DNA: TGTGCCTGGAGTGTAGGAGGGGCCTTCACAGATACGCAGTATTTT; CDR3 protein: CAWSVGGAFTDTQYF
clone size: -; D gene: -; J gene: TRBJ2-7; V gene: TRBV5-1; CDR3 DNA: TGCGCCAGCACCCGAGGGGGATACGAGCAGTACTTC; CDR3 protein: CASTRGGYEQYF
clone size: few; D gene: -; J gene: TRBJ1-2; V gene: TRBV6-5; CDR3 DNA: TGTGCCAGCAGTTACTCGCGGGGCGATGGCTACACCTTC; CDR3 protein: CASSYSRGDGYTF
clone size: -; D gene: -; J gene: TRBJ2-3; V gene: TRBV10-3; CDR3 DNA: TGTGCCATCAGTGAGCCCCCCGGGGCGGGCCCCCCCGCCGGCACTTACACAGATACGCAGTATTTT; CDR3 protein: CAISEPPGAGPPAGTYTDTQYF
clone size: -; D gene: TRBD2; J gene: TRBJ2-7; V gene: TRBV6-1; CDR3 DNA: TGTGCCAGCAGTGAAGCGGAAGCGGGGGGCTCCTACGAGCAGTACTTC; CDR3 protein: CASSEAEAGGSYEQYF
clone size: -; D gene: -; J gene: TRBJ1-1; V gene: TRBV19; CDR3 DNA: TGTGCCAGTAACCCTACAGGAATCACTGAAGCTTTCTTT; CDR3 protein: CASNPTGITEAFF
clone size: -; D gene: -; J gene: TRBJ2-1; V gene: TRBV11-2; CDR3 DNA: TGTGCCAGCAGCTTAGACAGGGCCCATGAGCAGTTCTTC; CDR3 protein: CASSLDRAHEQFF
clone size: -; D gene: -; J gene: TRBJ2-3; V gene: TRBV2; CDR3 DNA: TGTGCCAGCAGGGTGGCAGAGAGCACAGATACGCAGTATTTT; CDR3 protein: CASRVAESTDTQYF
clone size: -; D gene: -; J gene: TRBJ1-2; V gene: TRBV2; CDR3 DNA: TGTGCCAGCAGAGGGGACGGTGACTATGGCTACACCTTC; CDR3 protein: CASRGDGDYGYTF
clone size: -; D gene: -; J gene: TRBJ1-2; V gene: TRBV5-1; CDR3 DNA: TGCGCCAGCAGCCCAGAGACCGAATGGGATGGCTACACCTTC; CDR3 protein: CASSPETEWDGYTF
clone size: -; D gene: TRBD2; J gene: TRBJ2-2; V gene: TRBV27; CDR3 DNA: TGTGCCAGCAGTTCTCCGGGACTAGCGGCGAACACCGGGGAGCTGTTTTTT; CDR3 protein: CASSSPGLAANTGELFF
clone size: -; D gene: TRBD1; J gene: TRBJ1-4; V gene: TRBV6-5; CDR3 DNA: TGTGCCAGCAGCCGGGACAGGGGGAATGAAAAACTGTTTTTT; CDR3 protein: CASSRDRGNEKLFF
clone size: -; D gene: -; J gene: TRBJ1-4; V gene: TRBV15; CDR3 DNA: TGTGCCACCAGCAGAGCGAGGGGTTCGAGTGAAAAACTGTTTTTT; CDR3 protein: CATSRARGSSEKLFF
clone size: -; D gene: -; J gene: TRBJ1-2; V gene: TRBV10-3; CDR3 DNA: TGTGCCATCAGGTCTAACTATGGCTACACCTTC; CDR3 protein: CAIRSNYGYTF
clone size: -; D gene: -; J gene: TRBJ2-2; V gene: TRBV25-1; CDR3 DNA: TGTGCCAGCAGGGCTGGTGTGGCCTCGGTCACCGGGGAGCTGTTTTTT; CDR3 protein: CASRAGVASVTGELFF
clone size: -; D gene: -; J gene: TRBJ2-7; V gene: TRBV7-2; CDR3 DNA: TGTGCCAGCAGCTTAGCGACGGGTCAGCCAGAATGGCGGGACGAGCAGTACTTC; CDR3 protein: CASSLATGQPEWRDEQYF
clone size: -; D gene: -; J gene: TRBJ2-2; V gene: TRBV10-3; CDR3 DNA: TGTGCCATCAGGACTCCCACCGGGGAGCTGTTTTTT; CDR3 protein: CAIRTPTGELFF
clone size: -; D gene: TRBD1; J gene: TRBJ1-5; V gene: TRBV7-6; CDR3 DNA: TGTGCCAGCAGCCGATTTACCGGGACAGGGGGTAGTATAAGCAATCAGCCCCAGCATTTT; CDR3 protein: CASSRFTGTGGSISNQPQHF
clone size: -; D gene: TRBD2; J gene: TRBJ2-1; V gene: TRBV19; CDR3 DNA: TGTGCCAGCGTGGGGAGCGGGGCTTCCTACAATGAGCAGTTCTTC; CDR3 protein: CASVGSGASYNEQFF
clone size: few; D gene: -; J gene: TRBJ1-1; V gene: TRBV29-1; CDR3 DNA: TGCAGCGTTGAAGATCAGAGGAACACTGAAGCTTTCTTT; CDR3 protein: CSVEDQRNTEAFF
clone size: -; D gene: -; J gene: TRBJ1-1; V gene: TRBV27; CDR3 DNA: TGTGCCAGCAGTTTATTGGGGGAATGGACTGAAGCTTTCTTT; CDR3 protein: CASSLLGEWTEAFF
clone size: -; D gene: TRBD2; J gene: TRBJ2-1; V gene: TRBV11-2; CDR3 DNA: TGTGCCAGCAGCCCTGTTGGTGGCGGGGGGGCTGGTGAGCAGTTCTTC; CDR3 protein: CASSPVGGGGAGEQFF